This TCR beta chain is drawn from a study of CD8+ T cells in alopecia areata. The treatment: oral pan-JAK inhibitor, 5-10 mg twice daily. V shed 5 bases, J shed 2 bases, and the junction held 7 bases outside the gene matches. From germline, CDR1 is MDHEN and CDR2 SYDVKM. This CDR3 region has 17 residues. Reverse transcribed after extraction, RNA yielded cDNA as the sequencing template. The repertoire was sequenced with immunoSEQ multiplex PCR; TCRdb's copy has only in-frame clones and lacks some. Of tens of thousands of clones listed, around 70% are singletons. Sequenced here: CD8+ T cells sorted from blood, sampled between weeks 43 and 45, from a patient treated with tofacitinib. The receptor was derived from a human donor with alopecia areata. The chain combines TRBV28 with TRBJ1-6, with 9 bases matching TRBD1. CDR3 nucleotide sequence: TGTGCCAGCAGTCCAAGGACAGGGGTCACCTATAATTCACCCCTCCACTTT. This codes for CASSPRTGVTYNSPLHF.